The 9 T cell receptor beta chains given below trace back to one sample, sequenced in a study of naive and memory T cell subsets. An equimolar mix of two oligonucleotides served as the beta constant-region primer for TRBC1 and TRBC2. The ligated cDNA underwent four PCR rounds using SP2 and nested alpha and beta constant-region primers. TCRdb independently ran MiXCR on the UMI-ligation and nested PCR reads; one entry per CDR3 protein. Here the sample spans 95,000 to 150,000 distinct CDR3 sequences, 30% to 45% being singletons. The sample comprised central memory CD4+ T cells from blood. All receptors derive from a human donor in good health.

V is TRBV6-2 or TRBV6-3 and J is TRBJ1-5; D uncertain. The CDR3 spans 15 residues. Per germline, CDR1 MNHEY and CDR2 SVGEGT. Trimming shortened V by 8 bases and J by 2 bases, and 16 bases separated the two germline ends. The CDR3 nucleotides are TGTGCCAGCGATTTAGTGGGTTTGGGCAATCAGCCCCAGCATTTT. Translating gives CASDLVGLGNQPQHF.

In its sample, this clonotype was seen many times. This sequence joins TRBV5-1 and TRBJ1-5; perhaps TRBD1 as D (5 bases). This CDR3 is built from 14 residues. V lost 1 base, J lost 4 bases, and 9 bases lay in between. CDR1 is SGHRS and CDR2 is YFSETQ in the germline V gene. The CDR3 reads CASSLTGPNQPQHF. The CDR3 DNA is TGCGCCAGCAGCTTGACAGGACCAAATCAGCCCCAGCATTTT.

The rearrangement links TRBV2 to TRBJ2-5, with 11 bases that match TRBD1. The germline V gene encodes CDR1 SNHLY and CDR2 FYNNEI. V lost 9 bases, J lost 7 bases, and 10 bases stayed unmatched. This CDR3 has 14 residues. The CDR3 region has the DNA TGTGCCAGTAGGGGGGACAGGGGGTCCGGGACCCAGTACTTC. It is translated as CASRGDRGSGTQYF.

The CDR3 loop reads CAWKGDRDSPLHF. CDR3 in DNA: TGTGCCTGGAAGGGGGACAGGGATTCACCCCTCCACTTT. The V call is TRBV30, the J call TRBJ1-6, with TRBD1 matching over 9 bases. The germline V gene has CDR1 GTSNPN and CDR2 SVGIG (reference sequence). Trimming cost V 4 bases and J 8 bases; bases outside gene matches: 3. The CDR3 has 13 residues.

Here the CDR3 reads CASSYRLAGGDEQYF. In DNA form, the CDR3 reads TGTGCCAGCAGTTACCGTCTAGCGGGCGGGGACGAGCAGTACTTC. This chain connects TRBV6-5 to TRBJ2-7, with 8 bases matching TRBD2. The V gene end was trimmed by 2 bases and the J gene end by 5 bases; junction bases not matched to a gene: 8. This CDR3 contains 15 residues. Germline V CDR1 and CDR2: MNHEY, SVGAGI.

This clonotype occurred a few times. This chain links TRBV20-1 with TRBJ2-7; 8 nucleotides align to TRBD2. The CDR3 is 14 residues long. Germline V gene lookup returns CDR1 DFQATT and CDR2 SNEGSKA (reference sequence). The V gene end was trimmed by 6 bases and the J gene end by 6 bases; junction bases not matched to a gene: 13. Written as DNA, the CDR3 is TGCAGTGCCGAGCTTAGCGGGACGTCGGGCGAGCAGTACTTC. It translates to CSAELSGTSGEQYF.

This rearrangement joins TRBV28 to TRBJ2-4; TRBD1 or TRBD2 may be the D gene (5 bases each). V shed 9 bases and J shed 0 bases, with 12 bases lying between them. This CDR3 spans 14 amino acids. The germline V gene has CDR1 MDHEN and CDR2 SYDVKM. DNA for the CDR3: TGTGCCAGTTCATCTGGGGGAGCCAAAAACATTCAGTACTTC. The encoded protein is CASSSGGAKNIQYF.

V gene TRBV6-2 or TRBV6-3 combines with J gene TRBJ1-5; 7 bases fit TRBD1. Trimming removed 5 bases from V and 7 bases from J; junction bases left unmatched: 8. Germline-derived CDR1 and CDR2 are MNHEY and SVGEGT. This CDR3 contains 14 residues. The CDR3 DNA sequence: TGTGCCAGCAGTCACCGACAGGGACGGCAGCCCCAGCATTTT. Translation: CASSHRQGRQPQHF.

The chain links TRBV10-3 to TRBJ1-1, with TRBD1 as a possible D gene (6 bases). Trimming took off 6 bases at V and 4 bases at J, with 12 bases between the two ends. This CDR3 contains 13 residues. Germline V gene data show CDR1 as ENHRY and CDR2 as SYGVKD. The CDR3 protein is CAIRPQGSTEAFF. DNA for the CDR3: TGTGCCATCAGGCCCCAGGGGAGCACTGAAGCTTTCTTT.